The 20 T cell receptor beta chains presented below share a single source sample, sequenced in a study of cytomegalovirus exposure and HLA in healthy donors. 13 Jbeta primers and 60 Vbeta primers were used for the PCR. Using immunoSEQ multiplex PCR, the repertoire was profiled, and TCRdb retains in-frame clones only, with some absent. The sample contains about 140,000 clones, roughly 80% of which appear only once. The sample consisted of PBMCs. The receptors were gathered from a man aged 35-49 years in good health and CMV-seropositive.

The chain recombines TRBV6-5 with TRBJ1-2, with 9 bases aligning to TRBD1. After removal of 7 bases from V and 4 bases from J, the junction contained 7 bases not matched to a gene. The CDR3 consists of 14 residues. Germline assignment: CDR1 MNHEY and CDR2 SVGAGI. CDR3 DNA sequence: TGTGCCAGCAAGCGGACAGGGGTGTTCTATGGCTACACCTTC. This encodes CASKRTGVFYGYTF.

CDR3 coding DNA: TGTGCCAGCGTCTCGAGCGCCGGCTCTTACGAGCAGTACTTC. It yields the protein CASVSSAGSYEQYF. V and J are TRBV7-9 and TRBJ2-7; D not certain. Between the trimmed V and J ends, which lost 8 bases and 4 bases, there was a span of 18 bases. The CDR3 covers 14 residues. CDR1 SEHNR and CDR2 FQNEAQ come from the germline V gene (reference sequence).

The rearrangement uses TRBV7-9 and TRBJ2-7; a weak D match, TRBD2 (6 bases). The CDR3 is made up of 16 amino acids. V lost 5 bases, J lost 0 bases, and 17 bases lay in between. Germline CDR1 is SEHNR and CDR2 is FQNEAQ (reference sequence). The CDR3 here is CASSPRAPSDSYEQYF. The CDR3 nucleotides read TGTGCCAGCAGCCCGAGGGCGCCTAGCGACTCCTACGAGCAGTACTTC.

V and J are TRBV6-5 and TRBJ1-2; D is uncertain. Germline V CDR1 and CDR2: MNHEY, SVGAGI. The CDR3 consists of 13 residues. Trimming left V 2 bases short and J 8 bases short, with 12 bases between. The CDR3 loop is CASSYRRGSGYTF. DNA for the CDR3: TGTGCCAGCAGTTACAGGCGGGGATCGGGCTACACCTTC.

The rearrangement links TRBV5-1 to TRBJ2-1; tentatively, D is TRBD2 (5 bases). V gave up 4 bases and J gave up 8 bases, with 13 bases separating them. CDR3 size: 13 residues. The germline V gene encodes CDR1 SGHRS and CDR2 YFSETQ. CDR3 sequence reads: CASSQVLGDEQFF. CDR3 bases: TGCGCCAGCAGCCAAGTACTAGGAGATGAGCAGTTCTTC.

This sequence joins TRBV29-1 and TRBJ1-4; the match to TRBD1 covers 7 bases. The germline CDR1 and CDR2 sequences are SQVTM and ANQGSEA. The ends lost 4 bases at V and 8 bases at J; junction bases unmatched: 10. The CDR3 has 14 residues. CDR3 DNA sequence: TGCAGCGTTGCTCCGACAGGGCCGACCGAAAAACTGTTTTTT. Its protein is CSVAPTGPTEKLFF.

CDR3 sequence (DNA): TGTGCCAGCAGCTGGACAGGGGGTTTTGGGCAGTATTTT. Its translation: CASSWTGGFGQYF. V usage is TRBV5-6 and J usage is TRBJ2-3; TRBD1 matches 10 bases. The CDR3 consists of 13 residues. Germline lookup yields CDR1 SGHDT and CDR2 YYEEEE. After removal of 3 bases from V and 11 bases from J, the junction contained 6 bases not matched to a gene.

V usage is TRBV5-1 and J usage is TRBJ1-1; D might be TRBD1 (6 bases). This CDR3 has 13 amino acids. V was pared by 5 bases and J by 1 base, with 9 bases between. The germline V gene has CDR1 SGHRS and CDR2 YFSETQ. The CDR3: CASSGTPNTEAFF. The CDR3, as DNA: TGCGCCAGCAGTGGGACACCGAACACTGAAGCTTTCTTT.

V gene TRBV5-1 combines with J gene TRBJ2-1; no definite D call. The ends were cut back, 1 base at V and 4 bases at J, with 3 bases in the middle. There are 12 residues in the CDR3. Germline V CDR1 and CDR2: SGHRS, YFSETQ. CDR3: CASSLQYNEQFF. CDR3 coding DNA: TGCGCCAGCAGCTTGCAGTACAATGAGCAGTTCTTC.

As to this clone: A read error may account for a junction end that differs from germline. This chain connects TRBV11-2 to TRBJ1-2; 7 bases line up with TRBD1. Germline V gene lookup returns CDR1 SGHAT and CDR2 FQNNGV. CDR3 length: 13 amino acids. CDR3 in amino acids: CASSLQGNYVYTF. The CDR3 bases are TGTGCCAGCAGTTTACAGGGGAACTATGTCTACACCTTC.

V and J are TRBV7-8 and TRBJ2-3; maybe TRBD1 (6 bases). The CDR3 is made up of 15 amino acids. Trimming left V 5 bases short and J 2 bases short, with 14 bases between. Germline CDR1 and CDR2: SGHVS and FQNEAQ. CDR3 in DNA: TGTGCCAGCAGCCTACAGGGTCTAGCCACAGATACGCAGTATTTT. This translates into CASSLQGLATDTQYF.

The rearrangement uses TRBV2 and TRBJ2-7; the match to TRBD1 covers 8 bases. Trimming removed 4 bases from V and 0 bases from J; junction bases left unmatched: 2. The CDR3 is made up of 14 amino acids. Germline assignment: CDR1 SNHLY and CDR2 FYNNEI. The CDR3 is CASSGQGASYEQYF. The DNA for the CDR3 is TGTGCCAGCAGTGGTCAGGGGGCCTCCTACGAGCAGTACTTC.

The rearrangement links TRBV5-1 to TRBJ2-2; the match to TRBD2 covers 11 bases. The CDR3 spans 16 residues. Per germline, CDR1 SGHRS and CDR2 YFSETQ. V shed 2 bases and J 4 bases; nucleotides not matched to a gene: 4. The CDR3 region has the DNA TGCGCCAGCAGCTTTGGGACTAGCGGCCCCACCGGGGAGCTGTTTTTT. Encoded protein: CASSFGTSGPTGELFF.

The chain couples TRBV21-1 to TRBJ2-7; the DNA was not used to check the table's D call, TRBD1. TRBV21-1 is deemed a pseudogene. There are 17 residues in the CDR3. CDR3 in amino acids: CASSKALFRDRPYEQYF. The CDR3 nucleotides are TGTGCCAGCAGCAAAGCGCTTTTCAGGGACAGGCCCTACGAGCAGTACTTC.

By share, this clone ranks as large. The chain uses TRBV19 and TRBJ1-5, with D possibly being TRBD1 (6 bases). V lost 7 bases and J lost 0, with 19 bases in between. There are 17 residues in the CDR3. CDR1 is LNHDA and CDR2 is SQIVND in the germline V gene (reference sequence). The CDR3 reads CASKGRQGNYSNQPQHF. Written as DNA, the CDR3 is TGTGCCAGTAAAGGGCGGCAGGGGAATTATAGCAATCAGCCCCAGCATTTT.

The chain is built from TRBV21-1 and TRBJ1-2; TRBD1 was called by the table and not checked on the DNA. TRBV21-1 is a known pseudogene. The CDR3 has 9 amino acids. The CDR3 reads CASRTGVTF. The CDR3 DNA sequence: TGTGCCAGCAGAACAGGCGTGACCTTC.

This chain connects TRBV30 to TRBJ2-7; 7 nucleotides agree with TRBD2. Germline trimming cut 1 base from V and 3 bases from J; bases unmatched to any gene: 9. The CDR3 contains 15 residues. Germline V lookup: CDR1 GTSNPN, CDR2 SVGIG (reference sequence). This chain's CDR3 is CAWSAEALAVYEQYF. The CDR3 region has the DNA TGTGCCTGGAGTGCGGAGGCCCTAGCGGTCTACGAGCAGTACTTC.

Comments on this clone: A junction end diverges from the germline sequence, so it may reflect a read error. The J gene is TRBJ2-5, the V gene TRBV2; 8 nucleotides align to TRBD1. Germline V gene data show CDR1 as SNHLY and CDR2 as FYNNEI. The CDR3 length is 12 residues. The CDR3 region is CASRSDRDRPDF. The DNA for the CDR3 is TGTGCCAGCAGAAGTGACCGGGACAGGCCAGACTTC.

This chain links TRBV2 with TRBJ1-5; D gene unclear. V gave up 3 bases and J gave up 3 bases, with 3 bases separating them. This CDR3 is 12 amino acids long. Germline V gene sequence: CDR1 SNHLY, CDR2 FYNNEI. This CDR3 reads CASSDNNQPQHF. In nucleotides, the CDR3 is TGTGCCAGCAGTGACAACAATCAGCCCCAGCATTTT.

V is TRBV5-6 and J is TRBJ2-7; 13 bases line up with TRBD2. The CDR3 runs 14 residues. Per germline, CDR1 SGHDT and CDR2 YYEEEE. V dropped 6 bases and J dropped 5; count of bases not matched to a gene: 5. The CDR3 sequence is CASTPGLAGHEQYF. The DNA for the CDR3 is TGTGCCAGCACCCCGGGACTAGCGGGGCACGAGCAGTACTTC.